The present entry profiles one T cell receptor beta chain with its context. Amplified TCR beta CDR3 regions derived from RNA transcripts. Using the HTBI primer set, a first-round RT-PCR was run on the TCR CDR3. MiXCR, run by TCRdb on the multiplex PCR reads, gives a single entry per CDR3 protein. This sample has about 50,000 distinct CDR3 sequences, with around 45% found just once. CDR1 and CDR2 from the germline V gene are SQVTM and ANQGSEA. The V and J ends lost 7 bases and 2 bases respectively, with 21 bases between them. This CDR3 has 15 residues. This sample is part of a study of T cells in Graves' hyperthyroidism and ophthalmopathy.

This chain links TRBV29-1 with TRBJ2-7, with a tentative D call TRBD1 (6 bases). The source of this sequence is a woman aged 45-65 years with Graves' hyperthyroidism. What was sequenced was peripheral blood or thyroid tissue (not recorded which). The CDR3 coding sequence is TGCAGCGCTAGAGGCCTACTTAGGACAGCCTACGAGCAGTACTTC. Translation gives CSARGLLRTAYEQYF.